This T cell receptor (beta chain) is drawn from a study of shared clonotypes between healthy human individuals. Naive-designated CD8 cells lacked CD45RO, were positively enriched for CCR7, and omitted terminally differentiated effector memory CD45RA+ cells. Germline V gene sequence: CDR1 LGHNA, CDR2 YSLEER. The CDR3 loop spans 14 amino acids. V gave up 0 bases and J gave up 6 bases, with 12 bases separating them. Clones were sequenced by immunoSEQ multiplex PCR, and TCRdb holds only the in-frame ones, with some missing. The repertoire consists of roughly 2,000,000 clones, with about 95% occurring once and the leading ten covering around 1.2%.

The chain has TRBV4-3 and TRBJ2-7, with D hard to call. Material: naive CD8+ T cells sorted from blood. The receptor was isolated from a man aged 18 to 30 in good health. The CDR3 DNA is TGCGCCAGCAGCCAAGATCGTGGCGCCGGCGAGCAGTACTTC. Translating it yields CASSQDRGAGEQYF.